Each of the 7 T cell receptor beta chains below was sequenced from the same sample in a study of T-cell memory formation after mild COVID-19 (dated by TCRdb to the early 2020s). Library preparation employed 5' RACE. The instrument given in TCRdb is Illumina NovaSeq 6000. TCRdb trimmed the raw reads at Q25, called clones with MiXCR and kept productive beta chains. Each CDR3 protein gets just one entry, which takes the most common genes and DNA from the rows behind it. For this sample there are approximately 250,000 distinct CDR3 sequences; over 15% appear just once. The ten largest clones add up to more than 2% of the sample. Input material: PBMCs or a T cell subset sorted from them (not recorded which). These TCRs come from an adult woman who had mild COVID-19 (a few samples of this study predate the infection). The sample titles of this study are shuffled in the database, so cell type and time point are left out; the donor was told from shared clones.

This clonotype was seen a few times. The rearrangement joins TRBV11-1 to TRBJ2-5; D possibly corresponds to TRBD2 (6 bases). V lost 6 bases, J lost 4 bases, and 12 bases lay in between. The CDR3 is made up of 13 amino acids. Looked up from germline, CDR1 is SGHAT and CDR2 is FQDESV (reference sequence). The CDR3 DNA follows: TGTGCCAGCAGTAGAGGGGAGGTAGAGACCCAGTACTTC. As protein: CASSRGEVETQYF.

This clonotype was observed a few times. CDR3 in amino acids: CASSLGHSGANVLTF. The DNA for the CDR3 is TGTGCCAGCAGCTTGGGACACTCTGGGGCCAACGTCCTGACTTTC. The rearrangement joins TRBV5-6 to TRBJ2-6; D unresolved. CDR1 SGHDT and CDR2 YYEEEE come from the germline V gene. The CDR3 consists of 15 residues. Trimming removed 0 bases from V and 0 bases from J, with 4 bases in between.

This clonotype appeared a few times. The chain is built from TRBV12-3 or TRBV12-4 and TRBJ1-5; TRBD1 is a possible D gene (5 bases). There are 15 residues in the CDR3. Trimming took off 6 bases at V and 2 bases at J, with 14 bases between the two ends. CDR3 in amino acids: CASSPQEGGNQPQHF. In DNA, the CDR3 is TGTGCCAGCAGCCCACAGGAGGGTGGCAATCAGCCCCAGCATTTT.

Ten or more counts support this clonotype. The gene calls are TRBV7-2 and TRBJ2-7, with 8 bases that match TRBD1. The CDR3 contains 14 residues. V gave up 6 bases and J gave up 2 bases; unmatched junction bases: 6. Germline V gene sequence: CDR1 SGHTA, CDR2 FQGNSA. CDR3 in DNA: TGTGCCAGCAGGCCCGGACAGGGACCCTACGAGCAGTACTTC. Encoded protein: CASRPGQGPYEQYF.

This clonotype was counted only a few times. This sequence joins TRBV5-1 and TRBJ2-3; TRBD2 aligns across 11 bases. The CDR3 runs to 16 residues. V trimming: 4 bases; J trimming: 2 bases; junction bases outside the gene matches: 6. Germline V gives CDR1 SGHRS, CDR2 YFSETQ. The DNA of the CDR3 is TGCGCCAGCAGCATCGGACTAGCGGGCTTCACAGATACGCAGTATTTT. Amino acids: CASSIGLAGFTDTQYF.

V gene TRBV6-2 or TRBV6-3 combines with J gene TRBJ1-2, with 7 bases fitting TRBD1. There are 13 residues in the CDR3. CDR1 is MNHEY and CDR2 is SVGEGT in the germline V gene. The ends lost 6 bases at V and 6 bases at J; junction bases unmatched: 7. The CDR3 sequence is CASRRQGFDGYTF. DNA for the CDR3: TGTGCCAGCAGGAGACAGGGATTTGATGGCTACACCTTC.

This clonotype has just a few counts. The V call is TRBV18, the J call TRBJ2-7, with D perhaps TRBD1 (6 bases). V lost 3 bases and J 6 bases, leaving 12 bases between the germline ends. The CDR3 is 13 amino acids. Germline V gives CDR1 KGHSH, CDR2 LQKENI. CDR3 coding DNA: TGTGCCAGCTCACCCCGGGACACCGGCGAGCAGTACTTC. Protein product: CASSPRDTGEQYF.